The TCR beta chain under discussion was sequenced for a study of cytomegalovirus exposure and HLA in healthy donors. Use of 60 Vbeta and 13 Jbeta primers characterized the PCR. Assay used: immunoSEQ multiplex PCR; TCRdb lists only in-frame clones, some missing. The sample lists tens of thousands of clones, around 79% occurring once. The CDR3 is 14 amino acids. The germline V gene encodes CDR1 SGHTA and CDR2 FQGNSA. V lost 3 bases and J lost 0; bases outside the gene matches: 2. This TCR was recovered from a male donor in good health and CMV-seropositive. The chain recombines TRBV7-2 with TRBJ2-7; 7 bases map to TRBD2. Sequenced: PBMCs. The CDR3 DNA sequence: TGTGCCAGCAGCTTCGGGGGGAGCTCCTACGAGCAGTACTTC. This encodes CASSFGGSSYEQYF. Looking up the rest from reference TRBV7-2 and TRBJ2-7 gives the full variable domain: GAGVSQSPSNKVTEKGKDVELRCDPISGHTALYWYRQSLGQGLEFLIYFQGNSAPDKSGLPSDRFSAERTGGSVSTLTIQRTQQEDSAVYLCASSFGGSSYEQYFGPGTRLTVT.